Shown below are 8 T cell receptor beta chains from a single sample sequenced in a study of regulatory T cells in long-lasting Graves disease. Both iRepertoire HTBI primers and Arm-PCR of CDR3 regions were used to build the TCR beta libraries. A single record per CDR3 protein comes from TCRdb applying MiXCR to the multiplex PCR reads. The data contain fewer than 650,000 distinct CDR3 sequences, about 15% of them singletons. Regarding time point: newly diagnosed GD, antithyroid drugs for less than 3 months. Construction of the TCR library relied on RNA isolated from PBMCs. The data also belong to a second study, concerning T cells in Graves' hyperthyroidism and ophthalmopathy.

The sequencing here drew on peripheral blood mononuclear cells (PBMCs), taken at new diagnosis, from a patient treated with antithyroid drugs. The receptors derive from a woman aged 25 to 39 with Graves disease.

This clonotype was picked up a small number of times. The CDR3 loop is CASSLGGGTKNIQYF. In nucleotides, the CDR3 is TGTGCCAGCAGCTTGGGCGGCGGAACAAAAAACATTCAGTACTTC. The J gene is TRBJ2-4, the V gene TRBV7-2, with unresolved D. Germline lookup yields CDR1 SGHTA and CDR2 FQGNSA. The length of the CDR3 is 15 residues. Trimming took off 3 bases at V and 4 bases at J, with 13 bases between the two ends.

CDR3 region: CASSLDLGVQPQHF. As DNA, the CDR3 is TGTGCCAGCAGCTTAGACCTCGGGGTTCAGCCCCAGCATTTT. This chain links TRBV11-2 with TRBJ1-5; D gene uncertain. The CDR3 length is 14 residues. The germline V gene encodes CDR1 SGHAT and CDR2 FQNNGV. Trimming stripped 0 bases from V and 6 bases from J, with 9 bases between.

This clonotype was seen at least ten times. The chain combines TRBV3-1 with TRBJ1-2, with D possibly TRBD1 on 5 matching bases. The CDR3 covers 14 residues. The germline V gene encodes CDR1 LGHDT and CDR2 YNNKEL (reference sequence). Trimming stripped 3 bases from V and 2 bases from J, with 10 bases between. This chain's CDR3 is CASSQSTANYGYTF. DNA for the CDR3: TGTGCCAGCAGCCAGTCGACAGCCAACTATGGCTACACCTTC. Full variable domain (rest looked up from reference TRBV3-1 and TRBJ1-2): DTAVSQTPKYLVTQMGNDKSIKCEQNLGHDTMYWYKQDSKKFLKIMFSYNNKELIINETVPNRFSPKSPDKAHLNLHINSLELGDSAVYFCASSQSTANYGYTFGSGTRLTVV.

This clonotype has a handful of counts. The chain recombines TRBV18 with TRBJ2-2; the match to TRBD2 covers 9 bases. Germline V gene lookup returns CDR1 KGHSH and CDR2 LQKENI. Germline trimming cut 1 base from V and 1 base from J; bases unmatched to any gene: 7. This CDR3 spans 18 amino acids. CDR3 residues: CASSPRLASGVNTGELFF. The CDR3 DNA reads as TGTGCCAGCTCACCACGTTTGGCTAGCGGGGTGAACACCGGGGAGCTGTTTTTT.

This clonotype was observed at least ten times. The rearrangement links TRBV7-9 to TRBJ2-1; D tentatively reads TRBD1 or TRBD2 (5 bases each). This CDR3 is 15 amino acids long. Germline lookup yields CDR1 SEHNR and CDR2 FQNEAQ (reference sequence). The V and J ends lost 6 bases and 10 bases respectively, with 22 bases between them. DNA of the CDR3: TGTGCCAGCAGAGAGGTGGGACCCCACCTAGGCGAGCAGTTCTTC. Protein sequence: CASREVGPHLGEQFF.

At least ten counts were recorded for this clonotype. This chain joins TRBV6-1 and TRBJ2-7; D gene unclear. V lost 5 bases and J lost 4, with 12 bases in between. Germline V gene data show CDR1 as MNHNS and CDR2 as SASEGT. The CDR3 is made up of 13 amino acids. The DNA for the CDR3 is TGTGCCAGCAGTCGCCAGGTAGAGTACGAGCAGTACTTC. Protein sequence: CASSRQVEYEQYF.

This clonotype was recorded at least ten times. The genes are TRBV5-1 and TRBJ1-1, with a tentative D call TRBD1 (6 bases). V was pared by 4 bases and J by 6 bases, with 16 bases between. CDR3 size: 14 residues. Germline CDR1 reads SGHRS; CDR2 reads YFSETQ. The CDR3 protein is CASSEQGPEAEAFF. CDR3 DNA: TGCGCCAGCAGCGAACAGGGCCCTGAGGCTGAAGCTTTCTTT.

This clonotype appeared many times. The CDR3, as DNA: TGTGCCAGCAGTTCAAGAACCTCAGGGACTGAAGCTTTCTTT. It codes for CASSSRTSGTEAFF. This chain connects TRBV6-9 to TRBJ1-1, with D tentatively TRBD1 (5 bases). The germline CDR1 and CDR2 sequences are MNHGY and SVAAGI. The V end was cut by 4 bases, the J end by 5 bases, with 14 bases between. The CDR3 extends over 14 amino acids.